The clone carrying this T cell receptor (beta chain) was found once. This sample was taken from a study of a mutant IDH1 vaccine in newly diagnosed glioma. Described time point: baseline, week 1 (first vaccination visit). As for treatment: pre-vaccination baseline after standard-of-care therapy. Clones were sequenced by immunoSEQ multiplex PCR, and TCRdb holds only the in-frame ones, with some missing. The sample has approximately 52,000 clones, 65% to 80% seen once. The receptor was derived from a woman aged 40 to 50 with glioma. Material: PBMCs, obtained from a glioma patient treated with radiotherapy, temozolomide or both.

CDR3 DNA sequence: TGCGCCAACCGAATGGACACAACGAACACCGGGGAGCTGTTTTTT. Encoded protein: CANRMDTTNTGELFF. The rearrangement joins TRBV5-1 to TRBJ2-2; tentative D call: TRBD1 (5 bases). Deletions cut 9 bases from V and 0 bases from J, with 15 bases between. This CDR3 has 15 amino acids. Germline V gene data show CDR1 as SGHRS and CDR2 as YFSETQ.